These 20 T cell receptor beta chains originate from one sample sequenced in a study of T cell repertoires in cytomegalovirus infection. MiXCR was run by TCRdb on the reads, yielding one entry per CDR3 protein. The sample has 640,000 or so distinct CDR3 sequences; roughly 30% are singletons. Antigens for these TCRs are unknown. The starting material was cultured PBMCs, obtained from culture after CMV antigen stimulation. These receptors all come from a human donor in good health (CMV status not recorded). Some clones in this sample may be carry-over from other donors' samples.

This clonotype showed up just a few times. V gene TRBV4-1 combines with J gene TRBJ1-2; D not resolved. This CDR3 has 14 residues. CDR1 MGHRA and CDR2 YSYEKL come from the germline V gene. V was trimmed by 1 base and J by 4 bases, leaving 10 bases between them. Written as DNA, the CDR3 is TGCGCCAGCAGCCAAGTAGGGCGGCTCTATGGCTACACCTTC. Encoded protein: CASSQVGRLYGYTF.

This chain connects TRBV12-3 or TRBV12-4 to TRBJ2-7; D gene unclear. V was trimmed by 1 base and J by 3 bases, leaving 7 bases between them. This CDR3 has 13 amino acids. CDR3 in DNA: TGTGCCAGCAGTTTAGGGATAGGCTACGAGCAGTACTTC. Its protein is CASSLGIGYEQYF.

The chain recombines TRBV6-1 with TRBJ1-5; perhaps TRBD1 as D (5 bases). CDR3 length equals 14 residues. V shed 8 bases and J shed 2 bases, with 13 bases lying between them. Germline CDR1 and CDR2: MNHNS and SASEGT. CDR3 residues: CASDSGVGNQPQHF. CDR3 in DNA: TGTGCCAGCGACTCGGGGGTTGGCAATCAGCCCCAGCATTTT.

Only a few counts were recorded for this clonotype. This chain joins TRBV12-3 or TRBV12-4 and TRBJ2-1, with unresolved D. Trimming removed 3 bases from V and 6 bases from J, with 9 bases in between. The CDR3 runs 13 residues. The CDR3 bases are TGTGCCAGCAGTTTGTCCCCTGGCAATGAGCAGTTCTTC. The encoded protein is CASSLSPGNEQFF.

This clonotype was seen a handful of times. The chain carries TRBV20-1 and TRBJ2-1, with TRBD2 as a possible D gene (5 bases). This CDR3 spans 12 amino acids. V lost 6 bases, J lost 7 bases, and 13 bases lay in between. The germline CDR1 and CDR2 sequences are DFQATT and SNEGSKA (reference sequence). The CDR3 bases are TGCAGTGCCTCACCCTGGGAGAATGAGCAGTTCTTC. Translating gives CSASPWENEQFF.

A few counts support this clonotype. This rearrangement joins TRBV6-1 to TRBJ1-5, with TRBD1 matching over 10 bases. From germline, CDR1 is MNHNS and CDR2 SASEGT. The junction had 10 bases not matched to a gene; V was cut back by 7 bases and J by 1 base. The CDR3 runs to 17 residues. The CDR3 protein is CASKDRGGGMSNQPQHF. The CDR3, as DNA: TGTGCCAGCAAGGACAGGGGGGGGGGTATGAGCAATCAGCCCCAGCATTTT.

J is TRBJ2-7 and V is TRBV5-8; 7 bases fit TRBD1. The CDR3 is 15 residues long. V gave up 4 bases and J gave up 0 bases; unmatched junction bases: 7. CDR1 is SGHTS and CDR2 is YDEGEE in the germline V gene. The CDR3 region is CASSHGDSYSYEQYF. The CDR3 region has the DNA TGTGCCAGCAGCCACGGGGACAGCTACTCCTACGAGCAGTACTTC.

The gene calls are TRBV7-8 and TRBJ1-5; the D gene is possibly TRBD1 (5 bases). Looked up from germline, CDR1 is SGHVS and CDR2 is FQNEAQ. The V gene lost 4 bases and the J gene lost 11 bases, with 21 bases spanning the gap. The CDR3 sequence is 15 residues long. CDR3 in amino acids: CASSSYRDPKGTQHF. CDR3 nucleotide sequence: TGTGCCAGCAGCTCTTACCGGGACCCCAAGGGGACCCAGCATTTT.

CDR3 coding DNA: TGTGCCAGCAGCCAAACTAAGACCGACACCGGGGAGCTGTTTTTT. The encoded protein is CASSQTKTDTGELFF. The chain links TRBV11-3 to TRBJ2-2; D call uncertain. V gave up 5 bases and J gave up 3 bases, with 13 bases separating them. The germline V gene has CDR1 SGHNT and CDR2 YENEEA. The CDR3 runs to 15 residues.

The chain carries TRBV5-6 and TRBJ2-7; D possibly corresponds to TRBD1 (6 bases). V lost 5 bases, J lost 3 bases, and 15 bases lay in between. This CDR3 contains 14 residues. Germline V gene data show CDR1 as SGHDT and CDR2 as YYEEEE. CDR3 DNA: TGTGCCAGCAGTGTTCTGGGACACGGCTACGAGCAGTACTTC. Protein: CASSVLGHGYEQYF.

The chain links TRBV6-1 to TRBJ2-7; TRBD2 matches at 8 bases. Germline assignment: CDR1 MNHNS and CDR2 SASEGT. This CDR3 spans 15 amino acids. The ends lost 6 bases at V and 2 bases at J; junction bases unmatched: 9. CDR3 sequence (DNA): TGTGCCAGCAGCAAAAACCCGGGACTAGCCTACGAGCAGTACTTC. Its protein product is CASSKNPGLAYEQYF.

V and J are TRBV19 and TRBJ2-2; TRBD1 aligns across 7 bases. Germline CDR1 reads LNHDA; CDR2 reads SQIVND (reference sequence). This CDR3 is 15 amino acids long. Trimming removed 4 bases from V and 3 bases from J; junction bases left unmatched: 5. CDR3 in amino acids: CASSRDSPYTGELFF. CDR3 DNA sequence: TGTGCCAGTAGTAGGGACAGTCCCTACACCGGGGAGCTGTTTTTT.

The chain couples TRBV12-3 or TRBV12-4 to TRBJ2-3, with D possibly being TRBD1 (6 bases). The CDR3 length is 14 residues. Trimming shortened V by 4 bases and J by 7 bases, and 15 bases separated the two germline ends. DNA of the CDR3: TGTGCCAGCAGTTCACTCTGGGACACCAATACGCAGTATTTT. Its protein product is CASSSLWDTNTQYF.

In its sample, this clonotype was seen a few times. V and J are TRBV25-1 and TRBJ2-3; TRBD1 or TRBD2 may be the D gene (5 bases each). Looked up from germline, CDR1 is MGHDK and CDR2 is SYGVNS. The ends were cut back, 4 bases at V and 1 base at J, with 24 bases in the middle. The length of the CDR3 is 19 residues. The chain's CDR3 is CASSVWAQWGRGGTDTQYF. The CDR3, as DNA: TGTGCCAGCAGTGTCTGGGCCCAATGGGGGAGAGGGGGCACAGATACGCAGTATTTT.

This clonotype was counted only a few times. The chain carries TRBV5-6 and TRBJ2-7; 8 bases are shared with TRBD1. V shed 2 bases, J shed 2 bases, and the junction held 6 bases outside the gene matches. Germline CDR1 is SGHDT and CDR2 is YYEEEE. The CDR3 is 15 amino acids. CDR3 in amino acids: CASSFFDRGTYEQYF. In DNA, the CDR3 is TGTGCCAGCAGCTTTTTCGACAGGGGTACCTACGAGCAGTACTTC.

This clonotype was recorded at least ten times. CDR3 bases: TGTGCCAGCAGCTTAGTGACACTCTCTGGAAACACCATATATTTT. Amino acids: CASSLVTLSGNTIYF. The chain links TRBV7-2 to TRBJ1-3; D ambiguous. Trimming cost V 1 base and J 0 bases, with 7 bases left between them. Germline V CDR1 and CDR2: SGHTA, FQGNSA. This CDR3 is 15 amino acids long.

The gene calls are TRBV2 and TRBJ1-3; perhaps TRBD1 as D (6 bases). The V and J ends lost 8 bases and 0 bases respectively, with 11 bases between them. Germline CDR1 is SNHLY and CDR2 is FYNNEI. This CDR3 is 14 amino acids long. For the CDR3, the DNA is TGTGCCAGCGCACGACAGGCCTCTGGAAACACCATATATTTT. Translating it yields CASARQASGNTIYF. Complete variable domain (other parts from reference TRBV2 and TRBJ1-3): EPEVTQTPSHQVTQMGQEVILRCVPISNHLYFYWYRQILGQKVEFLVSFYNNEISEKSEIFDDQFSVERPDGSNFTLKIRSTKLEDSAMYFCASARQASGNTIYFGEGSWLTVV.

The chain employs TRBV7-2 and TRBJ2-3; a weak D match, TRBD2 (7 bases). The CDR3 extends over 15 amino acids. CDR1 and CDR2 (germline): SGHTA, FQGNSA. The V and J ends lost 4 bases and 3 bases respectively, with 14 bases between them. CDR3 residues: CASSYTAGATDTQYF. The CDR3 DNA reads TGTGCCAGCAGCTACACCGCGGGGGCAACAGATACGCAGTATTTT.

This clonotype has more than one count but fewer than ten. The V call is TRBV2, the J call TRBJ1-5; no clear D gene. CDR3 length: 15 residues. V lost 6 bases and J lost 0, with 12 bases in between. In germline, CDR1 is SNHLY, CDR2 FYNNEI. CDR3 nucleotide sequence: TGTGCCAGCAGCGGGGAAGTGCCTAGCAATCAGCCCCAGCATTTT. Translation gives CASSGEVPSNQPQHF.

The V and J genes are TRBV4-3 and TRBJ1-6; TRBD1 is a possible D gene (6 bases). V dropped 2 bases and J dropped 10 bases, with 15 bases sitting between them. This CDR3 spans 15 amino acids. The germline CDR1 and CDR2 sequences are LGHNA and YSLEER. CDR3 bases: TGCGCCAGCAGCCAAATACAGGGACCTAAGTCACCCCTCCACTTT. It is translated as CASSQIQGPKSPLHF.